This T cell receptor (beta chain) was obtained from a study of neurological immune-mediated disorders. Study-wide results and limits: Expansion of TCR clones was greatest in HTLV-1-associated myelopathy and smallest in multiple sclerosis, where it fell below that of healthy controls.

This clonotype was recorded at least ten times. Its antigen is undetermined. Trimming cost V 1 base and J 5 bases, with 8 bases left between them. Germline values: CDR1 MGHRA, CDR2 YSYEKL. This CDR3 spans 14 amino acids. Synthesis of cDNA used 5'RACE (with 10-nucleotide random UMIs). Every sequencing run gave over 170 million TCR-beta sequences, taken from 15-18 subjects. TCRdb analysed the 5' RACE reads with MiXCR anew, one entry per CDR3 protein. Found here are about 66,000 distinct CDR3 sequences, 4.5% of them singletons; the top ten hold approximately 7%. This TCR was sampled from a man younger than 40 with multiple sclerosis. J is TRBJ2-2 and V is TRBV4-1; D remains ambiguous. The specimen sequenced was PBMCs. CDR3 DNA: TGCGCCAGCAGCCAAGCCCCCAGTACCGGGGAGCTGTTTTTT. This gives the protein CASSQAPSTGELFF.